Listed below are T cell receptor beta chains from one sample, sequenced in a study of PD-1 blockade in classical Hodgkin lymphoma. This table comes from immunoSEQ multiplex PCR, and its TCRdb copy is limited to in-frame clones, with some not included. The table has around 92,000 clones, approximately 83% seen once; the top ten hold about a sixth. The material sequenced was peripheral blood mononuclear cells (PBMCs), taken before the fourth cycle of nivolumab. The receptors come from a human donor with classical Hodgkin lymphoma. Each CDR3 is given with its conserved first and last residue. D genes are given only for firm matches. Size values are once, few and many counts, or a class for expanded clones, and some rows have none.

-,TRBV6-5,15,TRBJ2-7,TRBD1,TGTGCCAGCAGTTACTCTACAACAGGGGGGTACGAGCAGTACTTC,CASSYSTTGGYEQYF
-,TRBV11-3,15,TRBJ2-1,-,TGTGCCAGCAGCCGACAGCCGAGCTCCTACAATGAGCAGTTCTTC,CASSRQPSSYNEQFF
-,TRBV6-1,15,TRBJ1-1,-,TGTGCCAGCACCCGAGATCCATCGGAGAACACTGAAGCTTTCTTT,CASTRDPSENTEAFF
once,TRBV7-9,12,TRBJ1-2,-,TGTGCCAGCAGCGCTCACGTGGATGGCTACACCTTC,CASSAHVDGYTF
-,TRBV2,15,TRBJ2-1,TRBD2,TGTGCCAGCAAAGCCACTAGCGGATCTTACAATGAGCAGTTCTTC,CASKATSGSYNEQFF
-,TRBV5-5,15,TRBJ2-7,-,TGTGCCAGCAGGCAACAGTTTGCTACGTCCTACGAGCAGTACTTC,CASRQQFATSYEQYF
-,TRBV7-8,14,TRBJ1-1,TRBD1,TGTGCCAGCAGCTTAAGACAGGGGTGGACTGAAGCTTTCTTT,CASSLRQGWTEAFF
-,TRBV11-2,13,TRBJ1-2,-,TGTGCCAGCAGCCAAGATCCTCTATATGGCTACACCTTC,CASSQDPLYGYTF
-,TRBV5-4,15,TRBJ2-1,TRBD1,TGTGCCAGCAGCGAGACAGGGGATCCCTACAATGAGCAGTTCTTC,CASSETGDPYNEQFF
-,TRBV18,18,TRBJ2-7,-,TGTGCCAGCTCACCATTACCGGGACACCAACTAGCCCCCTACGAGCAGTACTTC,CASSPLPGHQLAPYEQYF
-,TRBV19,14,TRBJ1-5,-,TGTGCCAGTATTGAGGGGATGGGCAATCAGCCCCAGCATTTT,CASIEGMGNQPQHF
-,TRBV13,17,TRBJ2-7,-,TGTGCCAGCAGCAGGGGTTCCCTTGGACGATCGGGAATCGAGCAGTACTTC,CASSRGSLGRSGIEQYF
-,TRBV15,17,TRBJ2-2,TRBD2,TGTGCCACCAGCAGAGATATACTAGCGGGAGCAGCCGGGGAGCTGTTTTTT,CATSRDILAGAAGELFF
-,TRBV5-4,14,TRBJ1-1,TRBD1,TGTGCCAGCAGCTTGCAGGGGGCGTTTTCTGAAGCTTTCTTT,CASSLQGAFSEAFF
-,TRBV4-2,16,TRBJ2-2,-,TGTGCCAGCAGCCAAGGGGGGGCAGGGCCCACCGGGGAGCTGTTTTTT,CASSQGGAGPTGELFF
-,TRBV5-4,14,TRBJ2-1,-,TGTGCCAGCAGCTCTGAACCTAGTAACAATGAGCAGTTCTTC,CASSSEPSNNEQFF
-,TRBV5-1,15,TRBJ2-2,-,TGCGCCAGCAGCTTGGACAGCGCGAACACCGGGGAGCTGTTTTTT,CASSLDSANTGELFF
-,TRBV27,16,TRBJ2-6,-,TGTGCCAGCAGGACTATTGAAAGACCCGGGGCCAACGTCCTGACTTTC,CASRTIERPGANVLTF
-,TRBV14,13,TRBJ1-2,TRBD1,TGTGCCAGCAGCCAGTTCCCCGGACAGGGGACCACCTTC,CASSQFPGQGTTF
many,TRBV30,13,TRBJ1-5,-,TGTGCCTGGAGCCAGTATGGCAATCAGCCCCAGCATTTT,CAWSQYGNQPQHF
-,TRBV29-1,11,TRBJ2-5,-,TGCAGCGTTAGTTCGGGGGAGACCCAGTACTTC,CSVSSGETQYF
-,TRBV6-5,16,TRBJ1-5,-,TGTGCCAGCAGTTACCAAAACTCACTGAGCAATCAGCCCCAGCATTTT,CASSYQNSLSNQPQHF
-,TRBV4-1,17,TRBJ2-3,TRBD2,TGCGCCAGCAGCCAGGAAATAGCGGGAGGGCCATCAGATACGCAGTATTTT,CASSQEIAGGPSDTQYF
-,TRBV5-1,13,TRBJ1-2,-,TGCGCCAGCAGCTTGGGTCCGGGGGACGGCTACACCTTC,CASSLGPGDGYTF
-,TRBV19,15,TRBJ2-1,TRBD1,TGTGCCAGCCATCCTCGACAGGGCTCCTACAATGAGCAGTTCTTC,CASHPRQGSYNEQFF
-,TRBV7-2,14,TRBJ2-5,-,TGTGCCAGCAGCTTAGGATTAGGGGTAGAGACCCAGTACTTC,CASSLGLGVETQYF
-,TRBV6-1,15,TRBJ1-1,TRBD1,TGTGCCAGCAGTGAATCGCCAGGGGGGGACACTGAAGCTTTCTTT,CASSESPGGDTEAFF
-,TRBV28,16,TRBJ2-1,-,TGTGCCAGCAGTTTAGGATCAGGGGTTCGTCTCGATGAGCAGTTCTTC,CASSLGSGVRLDEQFF
once,TRBV6-1,13,TRBJ2-7,-,TGTGCCAGCAGTTGGGGGGCGGGCACCGAGCAGTACTTC,CASSWGAGTEQYF
-,TRBV2,11,TRBJ2-1,TRBD1,TGTGCCAGCAGCCAAACGGACAGGGGCATCTTC,CASSQTDRGIF
once,TRBV7-6,16,TRBJ2-3,TRBD2,TGTGCCAGCAGCTTGCTTTCTAGCGGGCCAGGGGATACGCAGTATTTT,CASSLLSSGPGDTQYF
-,TRBV5-4,13,TRBJ1-1,TRBD1,TGTGCCAGCAGCCTCAGGGGGGTCACTGAAGCTTTCTTT,CASSLRGVTEAFF
-,TRBV7-2,15,TRBJ2-7,TRBD2,TGTGCCAGCAGCTTAGGACTAGCGGGAATATACGAGCAGTACTTC,CASSLGLAGIYEQYF
-,TRBV19,16,TRBJ2-1,-,TGTGCCAGTAGTGGGGGGTTGGGCAGTTGGGGCAATGAGCAGTTCTTC,CASSGGLGSWGNEQFF
-,TRBV7-2,15,TRBJ2-6,-,TGTGCCAGCAGCCCGCTCTTAACCGGGGCCAACGTCCTGACTTTC,CASSPLLTGANVLTF
once,TRBV9,15,TRBJ2-7,-,TGTGCCAGCAGCGTAGCTCTAGCGACCACCTACGAGCAGTACTTC,CASSVALATTYEQYF
-,TRBV7-2,15,TRBJ2-1,TRBD2,TGTGCCAGCAGCCTGACGGGGAGGGCCTACAATGAGCAGTTCTTC,CASSLTGRAYNEQFF
-,TRBV19,13,TRBJ1-3,-,TGTGCCAGTAGTATCGGGGGAGAATCCACCATATATTTT,CASSIGGESTIYF
-,TRBV28,15,TRBJ1-1,-,TGTGCCAGCAGACTACAGGGCACTATGAACACTGAAGCTTTCTTT,CASRLQGTMNTEAFF
-,TRBV28,14,TRBJ1-5,-,TGTGCCAGCCGGTCAGGTGCCAGCAATCAGCCCCAGCATTTT,CASRSGASNQPQHF
-,TRBV15,14,TRBJ1-2,-,TGTGCCACCAGCAGAGGAAAGGATACCGGTGGCTACACCTTC,CATSRGKDTGGYTF
-,TRBV20-1,10,TRBJ1-2,-,TGCAGTGCGGCCTCGTATGGCTACACCTTC,CSAASYGYTF
-,TRBV28,13,TRBJ2-5,-,TGTGCCAGCGCCGGGCTGCTCCAAGAGACCCAGTACTTC,CASAGLLQETQYF
-,TRBV7-7,13,TRBJ2-1,-,TGTGCCAGCAGCTTAGCCGGCTCCAATGAGCAGTTCTTC,CASSLAGSNEQFF
-,TRBV5-8,13,TRBJ1-5,-,TGTGCCAGTGGTATTCGGGGAGGTCAGCCCCAGCATTTT,CASGIRGGQPQHF
few,TRBV14,13,TRBJ1-1,-,TGTGCCAGCAGCCTCTCAACGAACACTGAAGCTTTCTTT,CASSLSTNTEAFF
few,TRBV13,16,TRBJ2-6,-,TGTGCCAGCAGCTTAGAAGGGGGGTCTGGGGCCAACGTCCTGACTTTC,CASSLEGGSGANVLTF
-,TRBV28,14,TRBJ2-5,-,TGTGCCAGCAGTTTGGCAGGGGAGAAAGAGACCCAGTACTTC,CASSLAGEKETQYF
-,TRBV28,15,TRBJ1-1,-,TGTGCCAGCAGTTTACCCCGACCCGTTTACACTGAAGCTTTCTTT,CASSLPRPVYTEAFF
-,TRBV10-3,13,TRBJ2-7,-,TGTGCCATCAGTGGACAGGCCGGCATCGAGCAGTACTTC,CAISGQAGIEQYF
few,TRBV2,14,TRBJ2-5,-,TGTGCCAGGAGGGGAGTCGGGCTTCAAGAGACCCAGTACTTC,CARRGVGLQETQYF
-,TRBV7-6,19,TRBJ2-1,TRBD1,TGTGCCAGCAGCTTAGTCCCCTCCGGGACAGGGGGTCTGAACAATGAGCAGTTCTTC,CASSLVPSGTGGLNNEQFF
-,TRBV6-5,14,TRBJ1-1,TRBD1,TGTGCCAGGCAGGGGACAGGGGGGGGCACTGAAGCTTTCTTT,CARQGTGGGTEAFF
-,TRBV10-3,15,TRBJ2-3,-,TGTGCCATCAGTGAGTCCGGGACTAGCACAGATACGCAGTATTTT,CAISESGTSTDTQYF
-,TRBV5-1,16,TRBJ2-3,-,TGCGCCAGCAGCTTGGGACCCGCCGTGAGCACAGATACGCAGTATTTT,CASSLGPAVSTDTQYF
-,TRBV5-1,16,TRBJ1-1,-,TGCGCCAGCGGAACTTCCCCGGGGTCTGCCAACACTGAAGCTTTCTTT,CASGTSPGSANTEAFF
-,TRBV7-2,13,TRBJ1-1,-,TGTGCCAGCAGCTCTCGACAGGTCGCTGAAGCTTTCTTT,CASSSRQVAEAFF